Below, one T cell receptor (beta chain) is given with its context. This clonotype was counted at least ten times. Its antigen remains unidentified. No much larger clone exists at a distance of one base, and base qualities are not known. The sample belongs to a study of Graves' ophthalmopathy and Graves' hyperthyroidism listed by TCRdb under 2018. For the wider study: Peripheral blood was collected before any treatment was given, at the time of initial diagnosis. The study used signatures of the TCR beta repertoire to tell Graves' ophthalmopathy apart from Graves' hyperthyroidism and to predict which patients would progress to ophthalmopathy. In total, approximately 130 blood samples were TCR-sequenced: some 43 ophthalmopathy, about 75 hyperthyroidism and about 17 hyperthyroidism-to-ophthalmopathy patients. To explore V-J signatures that separate ophthalmopathy from hyperthyroidism, a discovery set of about a hundred patients was enrolled, consisting of 40 to 45 with ophthalmopathy and roughly 59 with stable hyperthyroidism. An independent validation cohort comprised roughly 20 hyperthyroidism patients and some 16 patients who later progressed from hyperthyroidism to ophthalmopathy. T-cell repertoires of thyroid tissue and blood were compared in over 5 hyperthyroidism patients. Following sample collection, hyperthyroidism patients were given methimazole at a starting dose of 30 mg daily, and ophthalmopathy patients were given high-dose intravenous methylprednisolone. For training and testing, the roughly 97 patients in the discovery cohort were randomly divided in a 7:3 ratio.

Ophthalmopathy patients were characterized by moderately to severely active disease, a Clinical Activity Score of at least 3, a NOSPECS grade of at least 4, and a disease duration under 3 months. Patients were excluded if they had other autoimmune diseases, uncontrolled infections, pregnancy or lactation. Clinical symptoms, serum thyroxine, TRAb, thyroid ultrasound and orbital computed tomography formed the basis of the diagnosis. Ficoll-Paque density gradient centrifugation was used to isolate PBMCs from approximately 11 ml of fresh peripheral blood. Total RNA was extracted with Trizol reagent and quality-checked on an Agilent 2100 Bioanalyzer. What the research found in general, with its limitations: In cross-validation, the 13-signature model distinguished ophthalmopathy from stable hyperthyroidism with about 90% sensitivity and over 81% specificity, while in the test set the corresponding values were about 80% and 75%. Among expanded thyroid clonotypes with frequency above 0.001, most also showed up in blood, which suggests that blood repertoires may reflect the thyroid immune response. Sample size was not predetermined statistically, and investigators were not blinded to group allocation. In validation, the model predicted ophthalmopathy progression with about 71% sensitivity and 72% to 80% specificity; roughly eleven predicted patients were CT-confirmed with GO in a median of about 7.1 months.

For repertoire sequencing, the TCR beta CDR3 regions were amplified from RNA transcripts. The first round of RT-PCR was done with HTBI primers and the Qiagen OneStep RT-PCR kit, and was followed by a second round of multiplex PCR, then size selection and purification. Libraries were sequenced paired-end with 100 bp reads on an Illumina HiSeq2000. The published analysis was carried out like this. Reads were processed with SOAPnuke, discarding reads with adapters, uncalled bases, mean Phred below 15, or no exact constant-primer or identifier match. High-quality paired reads were merged with COPE v1.2.5. Each unique nucleotide sequence was defined as a clonotype, and clonotypes were aligned to IMGT TRB V, D and J references with MiTCR v1.1. The analysis was limited to V-J combinations with a frequency above 0.0001, which together covered around 99% of the repertoires. For each V-J combination, a TCR clonal expansion and chaos score was defined as F50 clonal expansion divided by the chaos observed in the TCRdist matrix. Welch's t-statistics and random forest were used to reduce the features to 13 V-J combinations, which were then used as input to a naive Bayes classifier. Thyroid-blood repertoire similarity was quantified with the Morisita-Horn index. TCRdb handled the public reads itself, with Q25 trimming in fastp and clone calling in MiXCR, and kept productive beta chains. Every CDR3 protein is listed once, alongside the most common genes and DNA of its rows. V and J calls and clone size were set by TCRdb, not the authors. The sample has some 390,000 distinct CDR3 sequences on record, approximately 20% of them singletons. More than 1.5% of the sample is taken by the ten largest.

The CDR3 starts with the cysteine, ends with the phenylalanine, and has 16 residues. The entry retains the CDR3 DNA only, 48 bases that are in frame from base 1. Reading the germline V gene gives CDR1 MNHNS and CDR2 SASEGT. Trimming leaves V shorter by 7 bases and J shorter by 0 bases, with the junction holding 8 bases beyond the gene matches. This TCR was sampled from a young woman with Graves' ophthalmopathy. Donor details come from another sample of the same person, matched by shared clones. The chain joins TRBV6-1 to TRBJ1-3; 8 bases in the junction line up with TRBD1. Sequences were obtained from peripheral blood. The DNA sequence follows: TGTGCCAGCACCCAGGACAGGGCCTTCTCTGGAAACACCATATATTTT. Its translation is CASTQDRAFSGNTIYF.